This TCR beta chain was sequenced during a study of Graves' ophthalmopathy and Graves' hyperthyroidism. Overall study results and limits: Blood was where most expanded thyroid clonotypes above 0.001 frequency also turned up.

Amplification of TCR beta CDR3 regions used RNA transcripts. The authors performed first-round RT-PCR with HTBI primers and then a second-round multiplex PCR. MiXCR was run by TCRdb on the multiplex PCR reads, yielding one entry per CDR3 protein. The table shows about 550,000 distinct CDR3 sequences, with roughly 40% occurring only once. Uncontrolled infections, pregnancy, lactation or other autoimmune diseases led to patient exclusion. Clinicians diagnosed using symptoms, serum thyroxine, TRAb, thyroid ultrasound and orbital computed tomography. This clonotype showed up many times. The antigen remains undetermined. This clonotype was sampled from an adult man with Graves' hyperthyroidism. The sample comprised peripheral blood or thyroid tissue (not recorded which).

CDR3 nucleotide sequence: TGTGCCAGCACTTTACCGGGACAGGGTAACTATGGCTACACCTTC. Protein: CASTLPGQGNYGYTF. V usage is TRBV2 and J usage is TRBJ1-2; 9 bases are a match to TRBD1. CDR1 SNHLY and CDR2 FYNNEI come from the germline V gene. After removal of 7 bases from V and 1 base from J, the junction contained 7 bases not matched to a gene. The CDR3 is made up of 15 amino acids.